Included here is one T cell receptor (beta chain) sequence, with context. No cognate antigen has been identified for it. No much larger clonotype is one base removed from it; base qualities were not supplied. This record belongs to a study of cytomegalovirus exposure and HLA in healthy donors listed by TCRdb under 2017. Background for the entire study: According to an earlier analysis of around 600 of the donors, roughly 180 million T cells yielded over 90 million unique TCR beta sequences and around 300 Gb of sequence data. In the later analysis, no new phenotypic data were used to find candidate immune exposures; instead, reliance was placed on TCR beta sequences and their occurrence across donors. Among almost 400 genotyped donors of the cohort, an average of about 240,000 unique TCR beta nucleotide sequences were sequenced per donor, 15% to 20% of them non-productive. The study profiled the T cell repertoires of hundreds of subjects by immunosequencing and related them to cytomegalovirus serostatus. Four or five DR-DQ haplotypes were treated as single units for association and clustering because of strong linkage in the cohort. An early release that covered fewer than 800 HLA-typed donors contained approximately 300 gigabases of sequencing data and around 85 million unique TCR sequences. The number of typed donors differed by locus: about 620-640 for A, B, C, DRB1 and DQB1; 522 for DQA1; around 610 for DPA1; and 400 to 480 for DPB1. Class I and class II HLA loci were covered by the typing at four-digit resolution. A separate validation cohort of some 130 different subjects was used in addition to the approximately 670-subject first cohort. Donor age, sex, ethnicity and CMV serostatus were compiled alongside the repertoire data. In a later analysis, previously published TCR beta repertoires from about 670 donors were re-analyzed and high-resolution HLA genotyping was added so that TCR occurrence patterns could be studied. In an earlier analysis of over 550 of the donors, high-throughput TCR beta sequencing was used to judge whether each TCR beta V gene segment behaved as functional or pseudogenic. Of the approximately 370 genotyped donors, approximately 81% were placed in the genetic ancestry cluster associated with self-reported Caucasian donors. A later genetic analysis used genome-wide SNP genotypes for about three fifths of the roughly 700 donors, treating that subset as a discovery cohort. The study combined high-throughput TCR immunosequencing, statistical association of individual TCRs with disease status, and machine learning to predict cytomegalovirus infection status. Every discovery cohort repertoire had been produced on one sequencing platform. The aim of the study was to test whether cataloging public T cell receptors could identify signatures of past pathogen exposure. Overall study results and their limits: Because HLA typing was unavailable for some donors at each locus, only the typed subset was used in association tests. For the cohort, immune exposure information was limited to CMV serostatus. A cluster of highly shared sequence variants was judged likely to be a technical artifact of the sequencing pipeline. In a later genetic analysis, a missense DCLRE1C variant was associated with V-gene and J-gene trimming of TCR beta chains, and the association was replicated in an independent cohort. In a later analysis, the rate of TCR association differed among HLA loci, with DRB1 alleles having the most associated TCRs and HLA-C alleles having the fewest. The earlier analysis of approximately 540 of the donors excluded roughly 17 rarely observed V segments, including chromosome 9 orphons, because counts were too low. Most CMV-associated TCR beta chains appeared to be HLA-restricted in a later analysis, and the HLA associations seemed to be driven largely by CMV exposure. This cohort had only TCR beta chains sequenced, and the lack of alpha or paired-chain data limited which features could be detected. In an earlier analysis of roughly 500 of the donors, most TCR beta V segments appeared in productive rearrangements about 87% or about 30% of the time, broadly matching IMGT annotations. Linkage disequilibrium might explain the correlated functional status among segregating V segments, but an unknown experimental factor could not be excluded. A further reported finding was that TCR beta sequences accurately predicted the HLA-A and HLA-B alleles for most subjects in the first cohort. Compared with equally common non-associated chains, HLA-associated TCR beta chains in a later analysis were more clonally expanded and had lower generation probabilities. At a false discovery rate of 0.05, a later analysis linked some 17,000 TCR beta sequences to specific HLA alleles. A later analysis reported that several top co-occurrence clusters appeared linked to parvovirus B19, influenza, CMV and Epstein-Barr virus. In both the original and validation cohorts, the classifier was reported to diagnose cytomegalovirus status with high specificity and sensitivity. The authors suggested that the approach could potentially be extended to other disease states and immunological phenotypes. When HLA alleles, especially DR and DQ, strongly co-occurred, TCR associations were difficult to assign to individual alleles. The 87-base-pair reads could not distinguish some IMGT-functional V segments, including TRBV6-2 and TRBV6-3, so those segments were excluded. A total of around 150 TCR beta chains were listed by the study as associated with cytomegalovirus. In vitro tests confirmed that a few of the cytomegalovirus-associated TCR beta chains recognize cytomegalovirus antigens. Presence/absence analyses assumed roughly uniform sequencing depth across donors, an assumption that may not hold. A later genetic analysis reported fewer N-insertions in productive TCRs among donors in an Asian-associated ancestry cluster than the roughly 640-donor mean. Most TCR sequences were observed very rarely across donors, whereas some public TCRs were present in many individuals.

In total, 666 healthy bone marrow donors made up the cohort. At the time of sampling, every cohort member was nominally healthy, though immune exposures that went unrecorded were likely present. The donor tested CMV seronegative, placing the donor among the 300 to 450 seronegative members of the cohort. A peripheral blood sample was provided by each donor, and peripheral blood mononuclear cells were used for TCR beta sequencing. Genomic DNA was extracted from the blood cell samples with the Qiagen DNeasy Blood Extraction Kit. The library was obtained by the immunoSEQ multiplex PCR assay. The multiplex PCR relied on a mix of 60 forward primers for TCR Vbeta segments and 13 reverse primers for TCR Jbeta segments. The CDR3 region of rearranged TCR beta genes was amplified from genomic DNA with a multiplex PCR assay. On the Illumina HiSeq System, the amplified TCR beta libraries were sequenced as 87-base-pair reads. As for the authors' bioinformatics: Across the 670 or so repertoires, a later analysis counted roughly 84 million unique TCR beta chains, 9 million to 14 million of which were shared by at least two donors. Raw reads were error-corrected and collapsed into unique sequences with a nearest-neighbor algorithm that merged closely related sequences to remove PCR and sequencing errors. CDR3 sequences were aligned to IMGT reference sequences to assign V, D and J gene segments. For a sequence to be retained, a match of at least six nucleotides was required to both a V gene segment and a J gene segment. A rearrangement counted as productive if the CDR3 had no stop codons and remained in frame with V and J, and every other rearrangement counted as non-productive. Following IMGT convention, CDR3 was defined as the stretch from the second conserved V-encoded cysteine up to the conserved J-encoded phenylalanine. The earlier analysis of a few hundred of the donors excluded sequences that lacked an unambiguous match to a single V gene segment. In an earlier analysis of several hundred of the donors, V segments were called functional above 56.7% productive rearrangements and were called segregating when the between-donor standard deviation exceeded 5%. To diagnose cytomegalovirus status from the catalog of TCR beta chain sequences, a statistical classification framework was built. In a later analysis, V and J genes were assigned by comparing TCR nucleotide sequences against IMGT/GENE-DB human TR gene sequences. In a later analysis, CDR3 sequences and most-parsimonious VDJ recombination scenarios were assigned using the TCRdist pipeline. A later analysis defined each TCR beta chain by its CDR3 amino acid sequence plus V-gene family, and excluded reads lacking a unique V-gene family. In a later analysis, nearly 600 highly shared, low-generation-probability nucleotide sequences were removed to address suspected cross-contamination and a sequencing artifact. For each public chain, a later analysis derived a clonal expansion index from normalized ranks of inferred template counts within each repertoire. In a later analysis, generation probabilities were computed with a VDJ recombination model fitted to out-of-frame rearrangements, and the resulting probabilities were checked against IGoR. A later analysis scored TCR-TCR, TCR-HLA and TCR-CMV co-occurrence with hypergeometric tests, applying a repertoire-size bias correction to TCR pairs. False discovery rates were estimated in a later analysis by permuting HLA or CMV assignments 20 times. In a later analysis, co-occurring TCRs were grouped using DBSCAN, with TCRdist sequence similarity added in when clustering inside HLA-allele-positive subsets. Repertoires with fewer than 30,000 or more than 120,000 public chains were left out of co-occurrence clustering, as were four to six repertoires with anomalous nucleotide sharing. Here the immuneACCESS table is served through TCRdb, limited to in-frame sequences with V and J called. Missing clones are a known gap in these copies; in checked studies unresolved V genes cover under half, and the rest lacks a known reason. Clone size and V and J calls were adopted from that table, with D and trimming inferred from the DNA. Counted in this sample were about 120,000 clones; 65% to 90% of them appeared once. Less than 2.5% of the sample lies in the top ten.

The germline V gene sets CDR1 to MNHEY and CDR2 to SVGAGI. V is shortened by 2 bases, J by 7 bases, and the region joining them spans 12 bases. The CDR3 numbers 14 residues from cysteine through phenylalanine. The retained sequence is limited to the CDR3, 42 bases, with the frame set at the first base. The source is a middle-aged woman in good health and CMV-seronegative. The chain is encoded by TRBV6-5 joined to TRBJ2-1; TRBD2 could be the D gene, as 5 bases match. Sample: PBMCs. The DNA sequence is as follows: TGTGCCAGCAGTTACGAGATACCGGGGAATGAGCAGTTCTTC. Protein translation: CASSYEIPGNEQFF.